The text below deals with one TCR beta chain. In its sample, this clone was seen a few times. Which antigen it targets is not known. The sample holds no much larger clone one base away, and base qualities are not on file. TCRbeta CDR3 regions were amplified from genomic DNA using the immunoSEQ Assay, a bias-controlled multiplex PCR. Per the authors' processing: Within the assay, amplification of reference gene primers was used to estimate how many nucleated cells each sample contained. To quantify the absolute abundance of each unique TCRbeta CDR3 rearrangement, sequence reads were collapsed and filtered. For each sample, productive Simpson clonality was calculated as the square root of Simpson's diversity index across productive rearrangements. The immuneACCESS repertoire file appears here via TCRdb, limited to in-frame rearrangements. These files lack a portion of the clones; in checked studies, under half of the deficit traces to unresolved V genes, and the cause of the others is not known. That table is the source of V, J and clone size, and D and trimming were worked out from the DNA. Recorded for this sample are some 160,000 clones; roughly 90% of them occurred a single time. The top ten clones comprise approximately 5% of the sample.

The sample is drawn from a study of blood T cell repertoires in COVID-19 (dated by TCRdb to 2018 to 2021). With respect to the entire study: Samples from collaborators originated in the United States, Italy and Spain and spanned both the acute and convalescent phases of COVID-19. The material from the prospective study consisted of cDNA or gDNA derived from T cells, B-cell-depleted T cells, or PBMCs. The dataset comprised deeply sampled blood TCRbeta repertoires from subjects exposed to, actively infected with, or recovered from COVID-19. The repertoires were released in a freely available public database meant as a resource for research on the immune response to SARS-CoV-2. The samples were drawn from two sources: the first 160 participants of the ongoing ImmuneRACE study, and over 1,000 subjects contributed by 6 global collaborators. The sample metadata nearly always contained a de-identified subject ID, COVID-19 status, age in years and sex. Where available, HLA class I and class II types were obtained from metadata supplied by the sample provider rather than from assay-based typing. The research as a whole found: How much clinical and demographic metadata was included differed by source and by participant, and the metadata was provided uncurated.

In Seattle, one collaborating source enrolled patients while the infection was active and tracked those patients longitudinally over the course of disease. Whole blood was collected in K2EDTA tubes by collaborating institutions according to the institutions' own protocols. For TCRbeta analysis, collaborators shipped samples in one of three forms: frozen whole blood, isolated PBMCs, or DNA extracted from either of those sample types. CDR1 SGDLS and CDR2 YYNGEE are derived from the germline V gene. Trimming accounts for 3 bases at V and 0 bases at J, while the number of junction bases matched to no gene is 11. The CDR3, from cysteine to phenylalanine, totals 19 residues. The read is trimmed to its CDR3 DNA, 57 bases read in frame from base 1.

The sequence was obtained from a man between 18 and 29 years old with COVID-19, enrolled during active disease. The V and J genes are TRBV9 and TRBJ2-1; 11 junctional bases match TRBD2. The sample comprised peripheral blood. DNA sequence: TGTGCCAGCAGCGGTACTCGGGGACTAGCGGACAGCTCCTACAATGAGCAGTTCTTC. Translated, this gives CASSGTRGLADSSYNEQFF.